In this sample, the clone carrying this TCR beta chain turned up many times. The trim removed 5 bases at V and 0 bases at J, leaving 2 bases unmatched. The germline V gene encodes CDR1 SGHTA and CDR2 FQGNSA. The CDR3 consists of 14 residues. Alpha and beta chains were covered, as first-strand cDNA relied on TRAV- and TRBV-specific primers. The PCR that amplified TCRs ran for around 22 cycles, relying on a constant-region primer and a V-primer adapter. TCRdb reprocessed the reads via MiXCR and lists one record per CDR3 protein. This table has tens of thousands of distinct CDR3 sequences, about 25% appearing once. The sample is drawn from a study of low-dose radiotherapy and immunotherapy resistance in tumors. Stated time point: before trial treatment.

V is TRBV7-2 and J is TRBJ2-7; 9 bases agree with TRBD2. The TCR sequence derives from a male donor with prostate cancer. Specimen: PBMCs, collected before treatment. The CDR3 DNA follows: TGTGCCAGCAGCCGTAGCGGGAGCTCCTACGAGCAGTACTTC. Residues: CASSRSGSSYEQYF. The full variable domain, rest sourced from reference TRBV7-2 and TRBJ2-7, is GAGVSQSPSNKVTEKGKDVELRCDPISGHTALYWYRQSLGQGLEFLIYFQGNSAPDKSGLPSDRFSAERTGGSVSTLTIQRTQQEDSAVYLCASSRSGSSYEQYFGPGTRLTVT.